The 18 T cell receptor beta chains presented below share a single source sample, sequenced in a study of glioma-infiltrating T cells. Using RNA template, CDR3s of TCR alpha and beta were amplified with iRepertoire arm-PCR. TCRdb analysed the multiplex PCR reads with MiXCR anew, one entry per CDR3 protein. The repertoire has more than 350,000 distinct CDR3 sequences, 35% to 45% of them found once; the top ten carry about 12%. The material sequenced was glioma tissue, nonneoplastic brain tissue, or PBMCs (not recorded which). These receptors were collected from a human donor with low-grade glioma or glioblastoma, undergoing nonglioma brain surgery, or in good health (not recorded which).

This clonotype came up a few times. The CDR3, as DNA: TGTGCCAGTAACCCTAGCGGGAGGGCCTACAATGAGCAGTTCTTC. Protein product: CASNPSGRAYNEQFF. The gene calls are TRBV19 and TRBJ2-1; 12 bases are a match to TRBD2. Trimming cost V 7 bases and J 2 bases; bases outside gene matches: 3. Germline-derived CDR1 and CDR2 are LNHDA and SQIVND (reference sequence). The CDR3 runs 15 residues.

This clonotype was recorded at least ten times. The rearrangement links TRBV27 to TRBJ1-6; possible D gene TRBD1, 6 bases. With 4 bases removed from V and 2 bases from J, the gap between germline ends came to 15 bases. This CDR3 is built from 17 residues. Germline assignment: CDR1 MNHEY and CDR2 SMNVEV (reference sequence). As DNA, the CDR3 is TGTGCCAGCAGTTCCCCAAGCAGGGGTACCTATAATTCACCCCTCCACTTT. Translating it yields CASSSPSRGTYNSPLHF.

The chain uses TRBV7-2 and TRBJ2-7, with 7 positions matching TRBD2. The CDR3 covers 16 residues. Germline assignment: CDR1 SGHTA and CDR2 FQGNSA. Trimming at V came to 2 bases and at J to 1 base, leaving 8 bases not matched to a gene. This CDR3 is CASSLTGGSSSYEQYF. The CDR3 nucleotides are TGTGCCAGCAGCTTAACGGGCGGGAGTAGTTCCTACGAGCAGTACTTC.

The chain combines TRBV24-1 with TRBJ1-6, with D maybe TRBD1 (5 bases). CDR1 and CDR2 (germline): KGHDR, SFDVKD. Trimming shortened V by 5 bases and J by 10 bases, and 32 bases separated the two germline ends. The CDR3 is made up of 20 amino acids. CDR3 sequence (DNA): TGTGCCACCAGTGCCCAAAGCCCGGGAGAGGGGAAGGAAGGGGAGTCACCCCTCCACTTT. It yields the protein CATSAQSPGEGKEGESPLHF.

V and J are TRBV27 and TRBJ2-1; D gene uncertain. The CDR3 has 14 amino acids. V gave up 0 bases and J gave up 6 bases, with 9 bases separating them. Germline V gives CDR1 MNHEY, CDR2 SMNVEV (reference sequence). CDR3 sequence reads: CASSLSNLANEQFF. DNA of the CDR3: TGTGCCAGCAGTTTATCCAACCTGGCCAATGAGCAGTTCTTC.

This chain links TRBV2 with TRBJ2-2, with TRBD2 as a possible D gene (6 bases). CDR3 length: 17 amino acids. Germline values: CDR1 SNHLY, CDR2 FYNNEI. V was shortened by 5 bases and J by 3 bases, with 19 bases between the two germline ends. CDR3 nucleotides: TGTGCCAGCAGTCCCGAAGGAGGGCTGGGTTACACCGGGGAGCTGTTTTTT. Its translation is CASSPEGGLGYTGELFF.

V gene TRBV7-2 combines with J gene TRBJ2-3; tentatively, D is TRBD1 or TRBD2 (5 bases each). The CDR3 is made up of 14 amino acids. Looked up from germline, CDR1 is SGHTA and CDR2 is FQGNSA. V lost 3 bases, J lost 8 bases, and 15 bases lay in between. CDR3 sequence (DNA): TGTGCCAGCAGCTTTATACTAGGGGAAGGTACGCAGTATTTT. Its translation: CASSFILGEGTQYF.

This clonotype was observed a few times. The V and J genes are TRBV3-1 and TRBJ1-2; D is possibly TRBD1 (5 bases). V was cut by 4 bases and J by 3 bases, with 12 bases left in between. The germline CDR1 and CDR2 sequences are LGHDT and YNNKEL (reference sequence). The length of the CDR3 is 14 residues. The CDR3 spells CASSRQQVHYGYTF. In nucleotides, the CDR3 is TGTGCCAGCAGCCGTCAACAGGTACACTATGGCTACACCTTC.

Comments on this clonotype: One base away lies a much larger clone, so this may be a sequencing read error. The chain has TRBV27 and TRBJ2-3, with 10 bases lining up with TRBD1. This CDR3 has 15 residues. Germline V gives CDR1 MNHEY, CDR2 SMNVEV (reference sequence). V dropped 5 bases and J dropped 0; count of bases not matched to a gene: 2. CDR3 residues: CASSRDRGSTDTQYF. The CDR3 bases are TGTGCCAGCAGTCGGGACAGGGGCAGCACAGATACGCAGTATTTT.

This clonotype came up once. Germline and junction disagree at one end, which may indicate a read error. V is TRBV27 and J is TRBJ1-2; D gene unclear. The germline V gene has CDR1 MNHEY and CDR2 SMNVEV (reference sequence). This CDR3 has 14 amino acids. In nucleotides, the CDR3 is TGTGCCAGCAGTCCCGAGACATGGGTGAATGGCTACACCTTT. Protein product: CASSPETWVNGYTF.

The CDR3 protein is CASSEEAGNGYTF. The CDR3 nucleotides read TGTGCCAGCAGTGAAGAAGCGGGGAATGGCTACACCTTC. The chain combines TRBV2 with TRBJ1-2; D remains ambiguous. V was shortened by 1 base and J by 6 bases, with 9 bases between the two germline ends. This CDR3 is 13 amino acids long. The germline V gene has CDR1 SNHLY and CDR2 FYNNEI.

This clonotype was recorded many times. The chain joins TRBV7-9 to TRBJ1-1; D unresolved. Germline loops: CDR1 SEHNR, CDR2 FQNEAQ (reference sequence). Trimming removed 1 base at V and 0 bases at J, with 9 bases between. This CDR3 contains 15 residues. This CDR3 is CASSLEWILNTEAFF. The CDR3 coding sequence is TGTGCCAGCAGCTTAGAATGGATTTTGAACACTGAAGCTTTCTTT.

This clonotype was recorded a few times. The CDR3 region is CASSLRVRMNTEAFF. The CDR3 nucleotides are TGTGCCAGCAGTTTACGCGTACGAATGAACACTGAAGCTTTCTTT. The chain joins TRBV12-3 or TRBV12-4 to TRBJ1-1, with no clear D. The V gene lost 2 bases and the J gene lost 0 bases, with 10 bases spanning the gap. The CDR3 is 15 residues long.

The chain joins TRBV7-2 to TRBJ2-1, with 12 bases fitting TRBD2. CDR3 size: 19 residues. The V gene end was trimmed by 5 bases and the J gene end by 6 bases; junction bases not matched to a gene: 17. The germline V gene has CDR1 SGHTA and CDR2 FQGNSA. For the CDR3, the DNA is TGTGCCAGCAGCCCCCACCGGATCCCTTCGGGACTAGCGGGCAATGAGCAGTTCTTC. Its protein product is CASSPHRIPSGLAGNEQFF.

The V and J genes are TRBV18 and TRBJ2-5; the D is unclear. Germline lookup yields CDR1 KGHSH and CDR2 LQKENI. Trimming shortened V by 3 bases and J by 2 bases, and 13 bases separated the two germline ends. This CDR3 has 15 residues. This chain's CDR3 is CASSPEFGWQETQYF. CDR3 in DNA: TGTGCCAGCTCACCTGAGTTTGGATGGCAAGAGACCCAGTACTTC.

The chain recombines TRBV5-1 with TRBJ1-1; 9 bases match TRBD1. Looked up from germline, CDR1 is SGHRS and CDR2 is YFSETQ. The CDR3 is 13 amino acids. V trimming: 7 bases; J trimming: 5 bases; junction bases outside the gene matches: 6. The DNA of the CDR3 is TGCGCCAGCGTCGGACAGGGGACTACTGAAGCTTTCTTT. It is translated as CASVGQGTTEAFF.

The chain is built from TRBV20-1 and TRBJ2-7; the match to TRBD2 covers 12 bases. Germline assignment: CDR1 DFQATT and CDR2 SNEGSKA (reference sequence). CDR3 length equals 15 residues. V shed 4 bases and J 5 bases; nucleotides not matched to a gene: 9. Written as DNA, the CDR3 is TGCAGTGCTACACCCGGACTAGCGGGGAATGACGAGCAGTACTTC. Amino acid sequence: CSATPGLAGNDEQYF.

The V gene is TRBV7-2, the J gene TRBJ1-4; D gene ambiguous. The germline V gene has CDR1 SGHTA and CDR2 FQGNSA. This CDR3 has 15 amino acids. V shed 1 base and J shed 4 bases, with 10 bases lying between them. The CDR3 is CASSLVFRNNEKLFF. CDR3 coding DNA: TGTGCCAGCAGCTTAGTTTTTCGAAATAATGAAAAACTGTTTTTT.